The rows below give T cell receptor beta chains drawn from one sample of a study of patients and donors after allogeneic stem cell transplantation. TCRdb independently ran MiXCR on the RT-PCR reads; one entry per CDR3 protein. The sample carries 800,000 to 1,000,000 distinct CDR3 sequences, more than 15% recorded once. The specimen sequenced was blood, either unsorted or a sorted T cell fraction (not recorded which). The receptors were gathered from a human donor who was either an allogeneic HSCT recipient or a stem cell or donor lymphocyte infusion donor (not recorded which). It is not recorded whose cells these are; they may come from a transplant donor. Both conserved end residues are part of each CDR3. The order of the fields is clone size, V gene, D gene, J gene, CDR3 DNA, CDR3 protein. D genes are given only for firm matches. Clone size appears in some rows only: once, few, many, or a class for an expanded clone.

size: .
V: TRBV29-1
D: TRBD2
J: TRBJ2-5
DNA: TGCAGCGTTGACAAAGCGGGGGGAAAAGAGACCCAGTACTTC
CDR3: CSVDKAGGKETQYF

size: few
V: TRBV21-1
D: .
J: TRBJ2-4
DNA: TGTGCCAGCAGCAAGGGTCAAGGTCCCGGGAACTTC
CDR3: CASSKGQGPGNF

size: few
V: TRBV18
D: .
J: TRBJ1-1
DNA: TGTGCCAGCTCACCCAGGAGCAGGGGAGATGAAGCTTTCTTT
CDR3: CASSPRSRGDEAFF

size: .
V: TRBV5-6
D: .
J: TRBJ2-1
DNA: TGTGCCAGCAGCTTGTTGCTGGGGATTTACAATGAGCAGTTCTTC
CDR3: CASSLLLGIYNEQFF

size: few
V: TRBV12-3/TRBV12-4
D: TRBD2
J: TRBJ2-1
DNA: TGTGCCAGCAGTTTTGTAGCGGGGGTATACAATGAGCAGTTCTTC
CDR3: CASSFVAGVYNEQFF

size: .
V: TRBV19
D: .
J: TRBJ1-2
DNA: TGTGCCAGTAGTACCAGGGTCTATGGCTACACCTTC
CDR3: CASSTRVYGYTF

size: few
V: TRBV12-3/TRBV12-4
D: .
J: TRBJ1-5
DNA: TGTGCCAGCGGGGTCAGGGCCGGCCAGCCCCAGCATTTT
CDR3: CASGVRAGQPQHF

size: .
V: TRBV20-1
D: TRBD1
J: TRBJ2-7
DNA: TGCAGTGCTCGGGACAGCCACGAGCAGTACTTC
CDR3: CSARDSHEQYF

size: many
V: TRBV4-1
D: .
J: TRBJ2-5
DNA: TGCGCCAGCAGCCAAGAACGGAGGACCCAGTACTTC
CDR3: CASSQERRTQYF

size: few
V: TRBV7-8
D: .
J: TRBJ2-5
DNA: TGTGCCAGCAGCTATGACAGTGAGGTTAACTTC
CDR3: CASSYDSEVNF

size: .
V: TRBV6-2/TRBV6-3
D: .
J: TRBJ2-7
DNA: TGTGCCAGCAGTCTGATGGACGGTTTCTACGAGCAGTACTTC
CDR3: CASSLMDGFYEQYF

size: few
V: TRBV5-1
D: TRBD2
J: TRBJ2-7
DNA: TGCGCCAGCAGCTTGAGTCTTAGCGGGAGCTACGAGCAGTACTTC
CDR3: CASSLSLSGSYEQYF

size: .
V: TRBV6-1
D: TRBD1
J: TRBJ2-7
DNA: TGTGCCAGCAGGGATCGACAGGGGTACTACGAGCAGTACTTC
CDR3: CASRDRQGYYEQYF

size: .
V: TRBV10-1
D: .
J: TRBJ1-2
DNA: TGCGCCAGCAGTGCTTACAGGGACTATGGCTACACCTTC
CDR3: CASSAYRDYGYTF

size: .
V: TRBV5-1
D: .
J: TRBJ2-1
DNA: TGCGCCAGCAGCCCGGGTGGGGGGCATGAGCAGTTCTTC
CDR3: CASSPGGGHEQFF

size: .
V: TRBV29-1
D: TRBD1
J: TRBJ1-2
DNA: TGCAGCGGATTAGGACAGGGGGGTGGCTACACCTTC
CDR3: CSGLGQGGGYTF

size: few
V: TRBV12-3/TRBV12-4
D: TRBD1
J: TRBJ1-5
DNA: TGTGCCAGCAGCGGACAGGGTTTGGGTCAGCCCCAGCATTTT
CDR3: CASSGQGLGQPQHF